This TCR beta chain derives from a study of CD8+ T cells in alopecia areata. Overall study context: Each of the treated patients was given oral tofacitinib, 5 to 10 mg twice daily, for moderate-to-severe alopecia areata. Study-level points and caveats: Although TCR sharing was seen in mice, sharing across patients was less clear, possibly for HLA-related reasons.

cDNA serving as the sequencing template came from extracted, reverse transcribed RNA. The table came from immunoSEQ multiplex PCR; TCRdb's copy has only in-frame clones and leaves some out. The data contain 220,000 or so clones, 50% to 60% of them singletons. V gave up 5 bases and J gave up 7 bases, with 11 bases separating them. The germline CDR1 and CDR2 sequences are SEHNR and FQNEAQ (reference sequence). This CDR3 comprises 12 residues. Lesional scalp punch biopsies and peripheral blood were collected from alopecia areata patients. A few counts support this clone. Antigen unknown. The clonotype was recovered from a human donor with alopecia areata. Sample: CD4+ T cells sorted from blood, taken at week 0. This sequence joins TRBV7-9 and TRBJ1-2; D is uncertain. CDR3 in DNA: TGTGCCAGCAGCAGTGCTGGGCGTGGCTACACCTTC. Amino acid sequence: CASSSAGRGYTF.